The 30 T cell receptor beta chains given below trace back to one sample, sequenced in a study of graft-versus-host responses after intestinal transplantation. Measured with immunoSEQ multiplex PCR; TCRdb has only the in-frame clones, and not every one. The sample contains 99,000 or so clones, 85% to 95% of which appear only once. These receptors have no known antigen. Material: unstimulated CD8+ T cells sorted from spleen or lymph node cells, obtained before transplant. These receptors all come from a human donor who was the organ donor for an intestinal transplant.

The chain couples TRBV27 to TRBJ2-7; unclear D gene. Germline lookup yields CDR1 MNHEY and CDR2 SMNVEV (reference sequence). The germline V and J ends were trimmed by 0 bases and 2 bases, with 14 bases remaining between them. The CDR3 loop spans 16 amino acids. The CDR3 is CASSLSIERSPYEQYF. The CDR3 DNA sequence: TGTGCCAGCAGTTTATCGATCGAGCGCTCCCCCTACGAGCAGTACTTC.

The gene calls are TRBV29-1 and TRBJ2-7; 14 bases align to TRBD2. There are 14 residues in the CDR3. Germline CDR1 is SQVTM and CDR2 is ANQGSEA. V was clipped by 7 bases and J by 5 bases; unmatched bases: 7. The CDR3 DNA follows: TGCAGCGCCACGGGACTAGCGGGAGAGGACGAGCAGTACTTC. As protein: CSATGLAGEDEQYF.

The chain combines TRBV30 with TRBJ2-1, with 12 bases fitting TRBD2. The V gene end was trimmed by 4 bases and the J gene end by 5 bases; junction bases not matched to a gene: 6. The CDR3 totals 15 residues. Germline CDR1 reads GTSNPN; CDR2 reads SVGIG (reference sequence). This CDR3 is CAWMEASGGDNEQFF. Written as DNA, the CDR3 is TGTGCCTGGATGGAGGCTAGCGGGGGGGACAATGAGCAGTTCTTC.

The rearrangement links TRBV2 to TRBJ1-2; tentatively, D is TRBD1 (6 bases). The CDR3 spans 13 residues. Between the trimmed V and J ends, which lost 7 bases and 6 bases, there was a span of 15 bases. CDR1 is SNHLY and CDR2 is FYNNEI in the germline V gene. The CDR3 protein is CASIFGGRDGYTF. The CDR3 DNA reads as TGTGCCAGCATCTTTGGGGGCCGCGATGGCTACACCTTC.

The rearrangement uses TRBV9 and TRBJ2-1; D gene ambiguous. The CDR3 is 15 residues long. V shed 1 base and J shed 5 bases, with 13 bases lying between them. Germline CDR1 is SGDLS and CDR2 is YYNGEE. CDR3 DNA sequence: TGTGCCAGCAGCGTAACTGACATTATAAACAATGAGCAGTTCTTC. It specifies CASSVTDIINNEQFF.

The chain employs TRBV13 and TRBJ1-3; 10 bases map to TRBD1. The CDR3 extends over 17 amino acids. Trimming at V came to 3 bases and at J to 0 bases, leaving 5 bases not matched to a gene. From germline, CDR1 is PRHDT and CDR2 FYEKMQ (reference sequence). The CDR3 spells CASSFGQGGNSGNTIYF. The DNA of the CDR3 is TGTGCCAGCAGCTTCGGACAGGGGGGGAACTCTGGAAACACCATATATTTT.

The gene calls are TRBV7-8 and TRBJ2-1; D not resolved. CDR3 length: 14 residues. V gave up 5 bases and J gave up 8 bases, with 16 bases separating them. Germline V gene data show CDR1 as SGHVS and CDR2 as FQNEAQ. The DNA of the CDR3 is TGTGCCAGCAGCCCTGGTCGTCGAGGTGATGAGCAGTTCTTC. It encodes CASSPGRRGDEQFF.

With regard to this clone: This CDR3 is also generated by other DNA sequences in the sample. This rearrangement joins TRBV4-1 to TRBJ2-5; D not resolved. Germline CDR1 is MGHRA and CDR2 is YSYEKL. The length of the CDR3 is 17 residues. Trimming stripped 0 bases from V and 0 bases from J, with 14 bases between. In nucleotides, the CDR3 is TGCGCCAGCAGCCAAGAAATTGAGATCGACTACCAAGAGACCCAGTACTTC. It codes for CASSQEIEIDYQETQYF.

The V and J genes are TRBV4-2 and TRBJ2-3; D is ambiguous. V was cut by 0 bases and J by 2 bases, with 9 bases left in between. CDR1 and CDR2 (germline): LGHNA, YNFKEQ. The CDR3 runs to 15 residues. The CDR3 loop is CASSQDRVATDTQYF. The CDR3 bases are TGTGCCAGCAGCCAAGATCGGGTCGCCACAGATACGCAGTATTTT.

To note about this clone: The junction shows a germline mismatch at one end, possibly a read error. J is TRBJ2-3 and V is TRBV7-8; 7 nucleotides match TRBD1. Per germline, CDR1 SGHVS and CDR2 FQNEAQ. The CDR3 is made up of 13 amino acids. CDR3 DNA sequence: TGTGCCAGCAGCGAAGGGGGTAGGGGGCAACGGGATTTT. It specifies CASSEGGRGQRDF.

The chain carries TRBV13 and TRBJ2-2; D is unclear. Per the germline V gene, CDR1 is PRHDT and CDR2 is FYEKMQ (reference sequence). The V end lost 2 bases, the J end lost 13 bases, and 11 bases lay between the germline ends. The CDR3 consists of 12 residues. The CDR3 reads CASSLYSNVLFF. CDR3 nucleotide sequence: TGTGCCAGCAGCTTATACTCCAATGTGCTGTTTTTT.

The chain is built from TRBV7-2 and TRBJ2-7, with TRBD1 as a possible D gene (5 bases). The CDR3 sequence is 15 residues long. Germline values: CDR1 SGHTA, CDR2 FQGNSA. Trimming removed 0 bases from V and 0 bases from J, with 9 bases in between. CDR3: CASSLARDSSYEQYF. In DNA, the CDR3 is TGTGCCAGCAGCTTAGCGCGAGACAGCTCCTACGAGCAGTACTTC.

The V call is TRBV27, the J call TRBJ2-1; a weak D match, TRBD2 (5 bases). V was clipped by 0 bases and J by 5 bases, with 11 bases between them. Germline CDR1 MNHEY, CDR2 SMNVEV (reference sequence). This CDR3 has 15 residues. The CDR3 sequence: CASSLSSWRDNEQFF. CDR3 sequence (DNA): TGTGCCAGCAGTTTATCGAGTTGGCGGGACAATGAGCAGTTCTTC.

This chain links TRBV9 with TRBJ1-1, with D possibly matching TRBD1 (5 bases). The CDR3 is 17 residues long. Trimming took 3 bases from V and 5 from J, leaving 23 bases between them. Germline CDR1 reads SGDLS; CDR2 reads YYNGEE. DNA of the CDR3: TGTGCCAGCAGCGATTCCCTCCTGGAGGGGCGACGGACTGAAGCTTTCTTT. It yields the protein CASSDSLLEGRRTEAFF.

The CDR3 bases are TGTGCCAGCAGTGTACACTACGAGCAGTACTTC. Translating it yields CASSVHYEQYF. The gene calls are TRBV28 and TRBJ2-7; D is unresolved. Trimming removed 5 bases at V and 3 bases at J, with 5 bases between. Germline V gene lookup returns CDR1 MDHEN and CDR2 SYDVKM. This CDR3 is 11 amino acids long. Full variable domain (missing parts from reference TRBV28 and TRBJ2-7): DVKVTQSSRYLVKRTGEKVFLECVQDMDHENMFWYRQDPGLGLRLIYFSYDVKMKEKGDIPEGYSVSREKKERFSLILESASTNQTSMYLCASSVHYEQYFGPGTRLTVT.

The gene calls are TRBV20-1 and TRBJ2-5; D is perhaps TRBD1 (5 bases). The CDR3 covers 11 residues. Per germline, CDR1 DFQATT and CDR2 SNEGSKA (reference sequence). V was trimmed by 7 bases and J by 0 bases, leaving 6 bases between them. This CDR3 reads CSVQDQETQYF. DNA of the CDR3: TGCAGTGTACAGGACCAAGAGACCCAGTACTTC.

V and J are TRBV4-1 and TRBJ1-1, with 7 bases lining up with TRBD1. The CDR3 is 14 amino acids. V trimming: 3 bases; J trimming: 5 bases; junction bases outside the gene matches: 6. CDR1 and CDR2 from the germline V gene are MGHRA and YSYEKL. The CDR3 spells CASSQTGSETEAFF. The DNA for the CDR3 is TGCGCCAGCAGCCAGACAGGGTCGGAGACTGAAGCTTTCTTT.

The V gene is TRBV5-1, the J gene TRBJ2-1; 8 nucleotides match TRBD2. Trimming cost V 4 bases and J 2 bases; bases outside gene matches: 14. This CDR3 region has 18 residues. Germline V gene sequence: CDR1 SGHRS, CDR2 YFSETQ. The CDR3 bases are TGCGCCAGCAGCGAATTTCCACTACCCGGGAGGGCCTACAATGAGCAGTTCTTC. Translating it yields CASSEFPLPGRAYNEQFF.

In nucleotides, the CDR3 is TGTGCCAGCAGTCCCTGGGAGAATTCGCCAGATGAGCAGTTCTTC. Amino acids: CASSPWENSPDEQFF. The chain uses TRBV28 and TRBJ2-1, with D possibly being TRBD2 (5 bases). V lost 5 bases, J lost 8 bases, and 19 bases lay in between. This CDR3 is 15 amino acids long. The germline CDR1 and CDR2 sequences are MDHEN and SYDVKM.

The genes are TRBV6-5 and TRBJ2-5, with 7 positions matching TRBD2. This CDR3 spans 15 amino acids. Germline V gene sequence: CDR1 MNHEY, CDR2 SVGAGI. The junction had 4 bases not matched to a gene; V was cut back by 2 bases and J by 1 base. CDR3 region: CASSYGGGTQETQYF. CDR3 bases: TGTGCCAGCAGTTACGGGGGGGGGACCCAAGAGACCCAGTACTTC.

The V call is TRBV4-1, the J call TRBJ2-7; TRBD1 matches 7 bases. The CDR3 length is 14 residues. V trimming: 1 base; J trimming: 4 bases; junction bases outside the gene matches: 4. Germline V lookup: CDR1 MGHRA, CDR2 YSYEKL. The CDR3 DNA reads TGCGCCAGCAGCCAAGGGACAGGCAATTACGAGCAGTACTTC. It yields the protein CASSQGTGNYEQYF.

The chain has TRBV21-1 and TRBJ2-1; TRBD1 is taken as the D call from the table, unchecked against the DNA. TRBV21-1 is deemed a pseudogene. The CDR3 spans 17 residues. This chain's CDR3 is CASSKVSGTGSPNEQFF. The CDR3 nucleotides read TGTGCCAGCAGCAAAGTTTCGGGGACAGGGAGTCCCAATGAGCAGTTCTTC.

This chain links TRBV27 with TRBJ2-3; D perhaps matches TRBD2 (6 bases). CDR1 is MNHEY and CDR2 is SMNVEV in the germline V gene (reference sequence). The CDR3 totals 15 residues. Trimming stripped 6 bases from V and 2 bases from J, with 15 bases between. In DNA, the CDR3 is TGTGCCAGCAGGATGGAAGCGGGTTTCACAGATACGCAGTATTTT. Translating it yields CASRMEAGFTDTQYF.

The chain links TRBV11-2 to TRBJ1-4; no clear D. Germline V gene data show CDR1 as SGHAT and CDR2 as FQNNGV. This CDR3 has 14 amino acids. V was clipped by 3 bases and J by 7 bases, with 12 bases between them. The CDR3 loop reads CASSFVSSGEKLFF. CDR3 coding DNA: TGTGCCAGCAGCTTTGTTTCGTCGGGTGAAAAACTGTTTTTT.

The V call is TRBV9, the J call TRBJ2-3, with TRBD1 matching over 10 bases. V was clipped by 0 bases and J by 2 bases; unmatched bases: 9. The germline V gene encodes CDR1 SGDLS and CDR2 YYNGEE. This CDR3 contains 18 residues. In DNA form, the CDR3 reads TGTGCCAGCAGCGTAGACGAACGGACAGGGGGACCCACAGATACGCAGTATTTT. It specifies CASSVDERTGGPTDTQYF. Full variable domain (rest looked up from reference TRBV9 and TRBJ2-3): DSGVTQTPKHLITATGQRVTLRCSPRSGDLSVYWYQQSLDQGLQFLIQYYNGEERAKGNILERFSAQQFPDLHSELNLSSLELGDSALYFCASSVDERTGGPTDTQYFGPGTRLTVL.

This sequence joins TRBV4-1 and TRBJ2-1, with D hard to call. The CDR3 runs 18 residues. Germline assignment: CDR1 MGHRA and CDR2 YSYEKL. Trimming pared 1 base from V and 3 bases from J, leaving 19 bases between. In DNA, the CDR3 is TGCGCCAGCAGCCAAGGTGAAGAATACCCCCCACTCTACAATGAGCAGTTCTTC. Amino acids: CASSQGEEYPPLYNEQFF.

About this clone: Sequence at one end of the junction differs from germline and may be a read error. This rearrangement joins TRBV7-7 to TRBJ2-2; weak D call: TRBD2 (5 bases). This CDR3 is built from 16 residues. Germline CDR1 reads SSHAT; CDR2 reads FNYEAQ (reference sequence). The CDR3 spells CASSIVLVASTGELFF. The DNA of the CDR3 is TGTGCTAGCAGCATTGTACTGGTAGCGTCGACCGGGGAGCTGTTTTTT.

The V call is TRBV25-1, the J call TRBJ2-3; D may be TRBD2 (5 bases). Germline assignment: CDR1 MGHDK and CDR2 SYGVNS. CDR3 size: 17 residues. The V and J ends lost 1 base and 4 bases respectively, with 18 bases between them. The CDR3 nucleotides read TGTGCCAGCAGTGAATTCTTCAGTGGGAGTTATGCAGATACGCAGTATTTT. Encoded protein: CASSEFFSGSYADTQYF.

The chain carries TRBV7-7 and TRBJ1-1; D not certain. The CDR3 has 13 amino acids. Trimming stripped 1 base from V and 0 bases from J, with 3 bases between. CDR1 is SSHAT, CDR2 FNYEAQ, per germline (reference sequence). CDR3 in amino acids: CASSLGMNTEAFF. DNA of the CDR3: TGTGCCAGCAGCTTAGGTATGAACACTGAAGCTTTCTTT.

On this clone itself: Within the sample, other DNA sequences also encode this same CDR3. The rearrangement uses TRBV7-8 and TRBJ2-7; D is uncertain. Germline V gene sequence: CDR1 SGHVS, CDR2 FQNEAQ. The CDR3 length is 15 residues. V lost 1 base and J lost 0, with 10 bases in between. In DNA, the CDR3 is TGTGCCAGCAGCTTAGTTGGCCAGGTCTCCTACGAGCAGTACTTC. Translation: CASSLVGQVSYEQYF.